These 21 T cell receptor beta chains originate from one sample sequenced in a study of blood T cell repertoires in COVID-19. TCRdb's copy holds only in-frame clones and misses some; the assay was immunoSEQ multiplex PCR. The sample consists of 200,000 to 250,000 clones, 83% of them appearing once. Sequenced material: PBMCs or T cells enriched from blood (not recorded which). Receptors originate from a woman between 45 and 60 years old who had been exposed to COVID-19.

This clone was seen just once. The chain combines TRBV29-1 with TRBJ1-6, with TRBD1 matching 7 bases. The CDR3 length is 14 residues. Germline CDR1 is SQVTM and CDR2 is ANQGSEA. Losses at the gene ends were 6 bases for V and 10 bases for J; bases not matched to a gene: 12. The CDR3: CSVRVTGKGSPLHF. The DNA for the CDR3 is TGCAGCGTCCGTGTGACAGGGAAAGGCTCACCCCTCCACTTT.

The chain uses TRBV18 and TRBJ2-1; D may be TRBD1 (5 bases). Germline V gene data show CDR1 as KGHSH and CDR2 as LQKENI. V dropped 4 bases and J dropped 9 bases, with 19 bases sitting between them. This CDR3 region has 15 residues. The CDR3 sequence is CASSRQGQDFSEQFF. In DNA, the CDR3 is TGTGCCAGCTCACGCCAGGGTCAGGATTTTTCTGAGCAGTTCTTC. Using reference TRBV18 and TRBJ2-1 for the parts outside the CDR3, the full variable domain is NAGVMQNPRHLVRRRGQEARLRCSPMKGHSHVYWYRQLPEEGLKFMVYLQKENIIDESGMPKERFSAEFPKEGPSILRIQQVVRGDSAAYFCASSRQGQDFSEQFFGPGTRLTVL.

The rearrangement links TRBV30 to TRBJ2-5; 10 nucleotides line up with TRBD1. The length of the CDR3 is 15 residues. The V and J ends lost 0 bases and 7 bases, in that order; junction bases with no gene match: 8. CDR1 and CDR2 (germline): GTSNPN, SVGIG (reference sequence). The CDR3 sequence is CAWSVLVRDRGTQYF. The CDR3 DNA follows: TGTGCCTGGAGTGTCCTAGTCCGGGACAGGGGGACCCAGTACTTC.

The rearrangement links TRBV5-4 to TRBJ2-5; D possibly corresponds to TRBD2 (6 bases). The V and J ends lost 4 bases and 0 bases respectively, with 16 bases between them. Germline CDR1 and CDR2: SGHNT and YYREEE (reference sequence). This CDR3 is 16 amino acids long. CDR3 DNA: TGTGCCAGCAGCGGGGGATTGGCGGGGTACCAAGAGACCCAGTACTTC. This translates into CASSGGLAGYQETQYF. Variable domain in full (rest from reference TRBV5-4 and TRBJ2-5): ETGVTQSPTHLIKTRGQQVTLRCSSQSGHNTVSWYQQALGQGPQFIFQYYREEENGRGNFPPRFSGLQFPNYSSELNVNALELDDSALYLCASSGGLAGYQETQYFGPGTRLLVL.

This clone was observed once. The chain combines TRBV10-3 with TRBJ1-3; TRBD1 might be the D (6 bases). The CDR3 totals 13 residues. V lost 6 bases, J lost 9 bases, and 15 bases lay in between. Germline lookup yields CDR1 ENHRY and CDR2 SYGVKD. The CDR3: CAISKEQGSTIYF. Here the CDR3 DNA reads TGTGCCATCAGCAAGGAACAGGGTAGCACCATATATTTT.

J is TRBJ2-5 and V is TRBV5-1, with 11 bases lining up with TRBD2. CDR1 and CDR2 (germline): SGHRS, YFSETQ. The ends lost 4 bases at V and 2 bases at J; junction bases unmatched: 4. The CDR3 length is 15 residues. The CDR3 DNA reads TGCGCCAGCAGCGGGGGGACTAGCGGTCAAGAGACCCAGTACTTC. This translates into CASSGGTSGQETQYF.

This chain links TRBV10-3 with TRBJ1-2; 10 bases agree with TRBD1. CDR1 is ENHRY, CDR2 SYGVKD, per germline. The CDR3 is 16 residues long. V lost 10 bases to trimming and J lost 0 bases; unmatched junction nucleotides: 11. CDR3 DNA sequence: TGTGCCACTAACCACGGGACAGGGGTAACTAACTATGGCTACACCTTC. It specifies CATNHGTGVTNYGYTF.

V and J are TRBV5-1 and TRBJ1-1, with a possible D match to TRBD1 (5 bases). CDR1 is SGHRS, CDR2 YFSETQ, per germline. V was trimmed by 4 bases and J by 3 bases, leaving 19 bases between them. This CDR3 spans 16 amino acids. This chain's CDR3 is CASSPLAGRGDTEAFF. DNA of the CDR3: TGCGCCAGCAGCCCCCTGGCTGGCCGGGGGGACACTGAAGCTTTCTTT.

The chain combines TRBV27 with TRBJ1-6; 10 nucleotides align to TRBD1. The CDR3 spans 20 residues. The V and J ends lost 4 bases and 0 bases, in that order; junction bases with no gene match: 12. CDR1 is MNHEY and CDR2 is SMNVEV in the germline V gene (reference sequence). CDR3 residues: CASSSTGGLLMSSYNSPLHF. CDR3 nucleotide sequence: TGTGCCAGCAGTTCGACAGGGGGCCTTTTAATGAGCTCCTATAATTCACCCCTCCACTTT.

This clone appeared a single time. This rearrangement joins TRBV4-1 to TRBJ1-2; D is undetermined. The germline V and J ends were trimmed by 0 bases and 2 bases, with 7 bases remaining between them. The CDR3 runs to 14 residues. Germline lookup yields CDR1 MGHRA and CDR2 YSYEKL. DNA for the CDR3: TGCGCCAGCAGCCAAGATGGCTCGAACTATGGCTACACCTTC. It is translated as CASSQDGSNYGYTF.

This chain links TRBV5-1 with TRBJ1-1, with 7 bases that match TRBD1. Germline V gene lookup returns CDR1 SGHRS and CDR2 YFSETQ. This CDR3 region has 14 residues. V lost 6 bases, J lost 2 bases, and 7 bases stayed unmatched. CDR3: CASNSGQPNTEAFF. The CDR3 coding sequence is TGCGCCAGCAACTCGGGACAGCCTAACACTGAAGCTTTCTTT.

The J gene is TRBJ1-4, the V gene TRBV13, with 9 bases matching TRBD1. V gave up 5 bases and J gave up 7 bases; unmatched junction bases: 11. Germline V gene sequence: CDR1 PRHDT, CDR2 FYEKMQ (reference sequence). The CDR3 runs to 16 residues. The CDR3 spells CASSQRGQGNSEKLFF. The CDR3 DNA sequence: TGTGCCAGCAGCCAACGAGGACAGGGGAATAGTGAAAAACTGTTTTTT.

The chain joins TRBV18 to TRBJ2-3; the D gene is possibly TRBD2 (6 bases). The V end lost 6 bases, the J end lost 4 bases, and 14 bases lay between the germline ends. Germline CDR1 is KGHSH and CDR2 is LQKENI. The CDR3 totals 14 residues. In nucleotides, the CDR3 is TGTGCCAGCTCCCCCGGAGGGTCCCCAGATACGCAGTATTTT. The encoded protein is CASSPGGSPDTQYF.

The gene calls are TRBV9 and TRBJ1-2, with no clear D. The length of the CDR3 is 14 residues. V was pared by 2 bases and J by 2 bases, with 10 bases between. Germline V gene sequence: CDR1 SGDLS, CDR2 YYNGEE. Here the CDR3 reads CASSVAGENYGYTF. The CDR3 DNA reads as TGTGCCAGCAGCGTGGCCGGGGAGAACTATGGCTACACCTTC.

V usage is TRBV9 and J usage is TRBJ2-1, with TRBD1 matching 11 bases. CDR1 and CDR2 from the germline V gene are SGDLS and YYNGEE. Trimming took 0 bases from V and 9 from J; bases not matched to a gene: 17. This CDR3 has 19 amino acids. The CDR3 region is CASSVGLNPPGQGGTEQFF. The CDR3 nucleotides read TGTGCCAGCAGCGTAGGCCTCAACCCGCCGGGACAGGGGGGGACTGAGCAGTTCTTC.

This sequence joins TRBV3-1 (or the pseudogene TRBV3-2) and TRBJ2-7; no definite D call. Germline lookup yields CDR1 LGHDT and CDR2 YNNKEL (reference sequence). The CDR3 sequence is 15 residues long. V lost 0 bases and J lost 2, with 11 bases in between. CDR3: CASSQEYPRTYEQYF. As DNA, the CDR3 is TGTGCCAGCAGCCAAGAATACCCGCGCACCTACGAGCAGTACTTC.

This clone was counted a few times. V gene TRBV19 combines with J gene TRBJ1-1; 7 nucleotides agree with TRBD1. The CDR3 runs 16 residues. Germline V gene data show CDR1 as LNHDA and CDR2 as SQIVND (reference sequence). V lost 5 bases, J lost 0 bases, and 9 bases stayed unmatched. The CDR3 sequence: CASSPLKGQMNTEAFF. The CDR3 region has the DNA TGTGCCAGTAGTCCGTTAAAGGGACAGATGAACACTGAAGCTTTCTTT.

CDR3 region: CSVGRGEAFF. The CDR3 DNA is TGCAGCGTCGGCCGGGGAGAAGCTTTCTTT. V gene TRBV29-1 combines with J gene TRBJ1-1, with D unresolved. Per the germline V gene, CDR1 is SQVTM and CDR2 is ANQGSEA. This CDR3 contains 10 residues. Trimming removed 6 bases from V and 8 bases from J, with 10 bases in between.

This clone was seen more than once but under ten times. The CDR3 is CASSPRQGPDYEQYF. Here the CDR3 DNA reads TGTGCCAGCTCACCACGTCAGGGGCCAGACTACGAGCAGTACTTC. V is TRBV18 and J is TRBJ2-7, with a possible D match to TRBD1 (6 bases). Germline assignment: CDR1 KGHSH and CDR2 LQKENI. The ends were cut back, 1 base at V and 3 bases at J, with 13 bases in the middle. This CDR3 has 15 amino acids.

This chain uses TRBV19 with TRBJ2-7; tentatively, D is TRBD1 (6 bases). Trimming removed 1 base at V and 3 bases at J, with 13 bases between. This CDR3 region has 15 residues. In germline, CDR1 is LNHDA, CDR2 SQIVND (reference sequence). CDR3 in amino acids: CASSIGPGADYEQYF. CDR3 coding DNA: TGTGCCAGTAGTATAGGTCCAGGGGCGGACTACGAGCAGTACTTC. Full variable domain (missing parts from reference TRBV19 and TRBJ2-7): DGGITQSPKYLFRKEGQNVTLSCEQNLNHDAMYWYRQDPGQGLRLIYYSQIVNDFQKGDIAEGYSVSREKKESFPLTVTSAQKNPTAFYLCASSIGPGADYEQYFGPGTRLTVT.

The chain joins TRBV4-2 to TRBJ2-5; TRBD2 might be the D (6 bases). Trimming took off 0 bases at V and 5 bases at J, with 16 bases between the two ends. Germline assignment: CDR1 LGHNA and CDR2 YNFKEQ. The CDR3 is 16 residues long. The CDR3 protein is CASSQDSSGVEETQYF. The CDR3 DNA reads TGTGCCAGCAGCCAAGATTCTTCGGGGGTTGAGGAGACCCAGTACTTC.